This T cell receptor (beta chain) was obtained from a study of molecular identifiers for immune sequencing clone quantification. Trimming stripped 0 bases from V and 5 bases from J, with 11 bases between. The CDR3 extends over 14 amino acids. CDR1 and CDR2 from the germline V gene are SGHDT and YYEEEE. MiXCR, run by TCRdb on the PCR reads, gives a single entry per CDR3 protein. The sample consists of about 500,000 distinct CDR3 sequences, about a fifth of them appearing once. Sequencing libraries of naive CD8 cells derived from approximately 20,000 to 980,000 sorted cells with 10%, 30% or 50% RNA. CD8+CD4-CCR7+CD45RA+ cells were sorted as naive CD8 T cells.

Sequenced: naive CD8+ T cells from blood, with Jurkat cell RNA spiked in. Subset here: FACS-sorted CD8+CD4-CCR7+CD45RA+ naive T cells. The TCR was taken from a human donor in good health. Some libraries in this study had Jurkat cell RNA spiked in. The chain employs TRBV5-6 and TRBJ2-5; D uncertain. The CDR3 here is CASSLVNLGETQYF. CDR3 coding DNA: TGTGCCAGCAGCTTGGTGAATCTGGGGGAGACCCAGTACTTC.